This TCR beta chain was identified during a study of blood T cells in healthy people across ages. V shed 2 bases and J shed 0 bases, with 11 bases lying between them. Germline V lookup: CDR1 MNHEY, CDR2 SVGAGI. This CDR3 spans 16 amino acids. The study recruited healthy Caucasian donors from Russia who were aged roughly 6 to 90. The extraction recovered at least 5 micrograms of total RNA per sample. Combining a sample-barcoded 5' primer with a J-beta primer mix, a second PCR ran for 7 to 11 cycles. TCRdb re-called the 5' RACE reads through MiXCR, storing one row per CDR3 protein. The repertoire consists of 760,000 or so distinct CDR3 sequences, with roughly 25% occurring once and the leading ten covering 9.4%. The data also belong to a second study, concerning T cells of mothers and their children. That paper adds: A few healthy Caucasian mothers and their six children were the donors. Persistent microchimeric T cell clones were not found at ~100 per million sensitivity.

J is TRBJ2-1 and V is TRBV6-5; D gene uncertain. This TCR came from a boy aged 10-17 years in good health. What was sequenced was blood. The CDR3 coding sequence is TGTGCCAGCAGTTACAAAGGAGTGAGCTCCTACAATGAGCAGTTCTTC. This sequence encodes CASSYKGVSSYNEQFF.